The 27 T cell receptor beta chains presented below share a single source sample, sequenced in a study of metastatic and nonmetastatic thyroid tumors. Ahead of thyroid surgery, no patient had received treatment of any kind. Through MiXCR, TCRdb re-clonotyped the PCR reads. The table lists some 86,000 clones, 9.5% to 15% of them singletons, with approximately 8.8% in the top ten. The source material was tumor tissue. These receptors all come from a female donor with papillary thyroid cancer or a benign thyroid nodule (not recorded which). Some clones in this sample may be carry-over from other donors' samples.

This clone has a single count. This could be a read error, since a much larger clone is one nucleotide away. Distinct nucleotide sequences in the sample also encode this CDR3. The chain employs TRBV3-1 and TRBJ1-4, with D tentatively TRBD1 (5 bases). V was clipped by 1 base and J by 8 bases, with 14 bases between them. The CDR3 length is 15 residues. Germline-derived CDR1 and CDR2 are LGHDT and YNNKEL (reference sequence). The chain's CDR3 is CASSQGVQGAEKLFF. CDR3 nucleotide sequence: TGTGCCAGCAGCCAAGGAGTCCAGGGCGCGGAAAAACTGTTTTTT.

This clone has only a few counts. This may be a read error, as it is one base from a much larger clone. CDR3 DNA sequence: TGTGCCAGCAGTCGAGTACAGGGTTTGAAATACTTC. Translated, it gives CASSRVQGLKYF. This chain links TRBV12-3 or TRBV12-4 with TRBJ2-4; D is possibly TRBD1 (6 bases). V gave up 5 bases and J gave up 16 bases, with 18 bases separating them. CDR3 length equals 12 residues.

This clone has a count of ten or more. The chain's CDR3 is CASSLGTVQPQHF. CDR3 sequence (DNA): TGCGCCAGCAGCCTCGGAACTGTTCAGCCCCAGCATTTT. This chain uses TRBV4-1 with TRBJ1-5; D is unclear. Germline CDR1 MGHRA, CDR2 YSYEKL. There are 13 residues in the CDR3. The germline V and J ends were trimmed by 4 bases and 6 bases, with 10 bases remaining between them.

This clone was seen ten or more times. This chain links TRBV9 with TRBJ1-6, with a tentative D call TRBD1 (5 bases). The germline V and J ends were trimmed by 2 bases and 2 bases, with 11 bases remaining between them. In germline, CDR1 is SGDLS, CDR2 YYNGEE. There are 16 residues in the CDR3. CDR3: CASSVADIAYNSPLHF. CDR3 in DNA: TGTGCCAGCAGCGTCGCGGACATAGCCTATAATTCACCCCTCCACTTT.

At least ten counts were recorded for this clone. The V gene is TRBV11-2, the J gene TRBJ2-1; D gene unclear. Germline values: CDR1 SGHAT, CDR2 FQNNGV. The V gene lost 7 bases and the J gene lost 5 bases, with 6 bases spanning the gap. This CDR3 is built from 11 residues. The CDR3: CASTENNEQFF. For the CDR3, the DNA is TGTGCCAGCACCGAAAACAATGAGCAGTTCTTC.

As for this clone: Just one base apart from a much larger clone, this may be a read error. The chain employs TRBV7-6 and TRBJ1-4; unclear D gene. This CDR3 is built from 14 residues. Germline CDR1 is SGHVS and CDR2 is FNYEAQ. V lost 5 bases, J lost 7 bases, and 14 bases lay in between. The CDR3 region is CASSPLEGGEKLFF. The CDR3 DNA is TGTGCCAGCAGCCCGTTAGAGGGCGGTGAAAAACTGTTTTTT.

This clone has just a few counts. The chain has TRBV9 and TRBJ2-1, with D perhaps assigned TRBD1 or TRBD2 (6 bases each). Germline CDR1 and CDR2: SGDLS and YYNGEE. The CDR3 covers 16 residues. The V and J ends lost 0 bases and 8 bases respectively, with 18 bases between them. CDR3 region: CASSVDVGGGFDEQFF. In DNA, the CDR3 is TGTGCCAGCAGCGTAGACGTAGGGGGAGGATTCGATGAGCAGTTCTTC. The full variable domain, completed using reference TRBV9 and TRBJ2-1, is DSGVTQTPKHLITATGQRVTLRCSPRSGDLSVYWYQQSLDQGLQFLIQYYNGEERAKGNILERFSAQQFPDLHSELNLSSLELGDSALYFCASSVDVGGGFDEQFFGPGTRLTVL.

This clone has ten or more counts. The J gene is TRBJ2-3, the V gene TRBV5-1; the D gene is possibly TRBD2 (6 bases). The CDR3 runs 15 residues. Trimming took off 4 bases at V and 0 bases at J, with 12 bases between the two ends. The germline V gene encodes CDR1 SGHRS and CDR2 YFSETQ. Here the CDR3 DNA reads TGCGCCAGCAGCGGCGGGGAGGTGAGCACAGATACGCAGTATTTT. This translates into CASSGGEVSTDTQYF.

This clone was seen many times. The CDR3 bases are TGTGCCAGCAAAGAGGGGCGGGAAGAGTACTACGAGCAGTACTTC. Translated: CASKEGREEYYEQYF. The chain couples TRBV27 to TRBJ2-7; maybe TRBD2 (6 bases). In germline, CDR1 is MNHEY, CDR2 SMNVEV (reference sequence). V was trimmed by 7 bases and J by 3 bases, leaving 19 bases between them. This CDR3 spans 15 amino acids.

This clone was detected many times. The V and J genes are TRBV28 and TRBJ2-6; maybe TRBD1 (6 bases). V shed 4 bases and J shed 2 bases, with 15 bases lying between them. The CDR3 length is 17 residues. The germline V gene encodes CDR1 MDHEN and CDR2 SYDVKM. DNA of the CDR3: TGTGCCAGCAGTTCTGCTTACCGACAGGCTGGGGCCAACGTCCTGACTTTC. It specifies CASSSAYRQAGANVLTF.

The chain combines TRBV20-1 with TRBJ2-7, with a weak D call TRBD1 (5 bases). This CDR3 contains 15 residues. Per germline, CDR1 DFQATT and CDR2 SNEGSKA (reference sequence). Trimming left V 1 base short and J 13 bases short, with 26 bases between. The CDR3, as DNA: TGCAGTGCTAGAGCCTCAAGTACAAGGGGCCTTTTTTACTACTTC. The encoded protein is CSARASSTRGLFYYF.

As to this clone: A much larger clonotype is one base distant, so this may be a read error. Within the sample, other DNA sequences also encode this same CDR3. The rearrangement uses TRBV18 and TRBJ2-1; D perhaps matches TRBD2 (6 bases). CDR1 KGHSH and CDR2 LQKENI come from the germline V gene. This CDR3 has 15 residues. V dropped 6 bases and J dropped 2 bases, with 14 bases sitting between them. The CDR3: CASSPEGTAYNEQFF. DNA for the CDR3: TGTGCCAGCTCCCCAGAGGGGACTGCCTACAATGAGCAGTTCTTC. Full variable domain (missing parts from reference TRBV18 and TRBJ2-1): NAGVMQNPRHLVRRRGQEARLRCSPMKGHSHVYWYRQLPEEGLKFMVYLQKENIIDESGMPKERFSAEFPKEGPSILRIQQVVRGDSAAYFCASSPEGTAYNEQFFGPGTRLTVL.

Many counts were recorded for this clone. At one end the junction does not follow the germline gene, possibly because of a read error. Other DNA sequences in this specimen translate into the identical CDR3. This chain connects TRBV10-3 to TRBJ2-2; TRBD2 might be the D (5 bases). This CDR3 region has 15 residues. CDR1 and CDR2 from the germline V gene are ENHRY and SYGVKD. The CDR3 region is CAISDEGANTGELLF. In DNA, the CDR3 is TGTGCCATCAGTGATGAGGGCGCGAACACCGGGGAGCTGCTTTTT.

This clone was counted ten times or more. The rearrangement links TRBV29-1 to TRBJ1-2, with TRBD1 identical over 7 bases. V lost 3 bases to trimming and J lost 4 bases; unmatched junction nucleotides: 5. CDR1 SQVTM and CDR2 ANQGSEA come from the germline V gene. This CDR3 is 13 amino acids long. The CDR3 sequence is CSVDEAGGYGYTF. CDR3 bases: TGCAGCGTTGATGAGGCAGGGGGCTATGGCTACACCTTC. Based on the CDR3 plus reference TRBV29-1 and TRBJ1-2, the full variable domain is SAVISQKPSRDICQRGTSLTIQCQVDSQVTMMFWYRQQPGQSLTLIATANQGSEATYESGFVIDKFPISRPNLTFSTLTVSNMSPEDSSIYLCSVDEAGGYGYTFGSGTRLTVV.

The table lists this clone with many counts. The CDR3 DNA follows: TGTGCCAGCAGTTCTGCAGGGATTAACACTGAAGCTTTCTTT. Translating gives CASSSAGINTEAFF. This rearrangement joins TRBV12-3 or TRBV12-4 to TRBJ1-1; D is possibly TRBD1 (5 bases). Trimming took off 4 bases at V and 2 bases at J, with 11 bases between the two ends. The CDR3 is 14 residues long.

At least ten counts were recorded for this clone. The chain uses TRBV19 and TRBJ2-1, with TRBD2 identical over 11 bases. CDR3 length: 18 amino acids. The germline V gene encodes CDR1 LNHDA and CDR2 SQIVND (reference sequence). Trimming took 7 bases from V and 4 from J; bases not matched to a gene: 15. The CDR3 nucleotides read TGTGCCAGTACCCCGTTTGGGCTAGCGGGAGGTACTTACAATGAGCAGTTCTTC. It codes for CASTPFGLAGGTYNEQFF.

Note on this clone: This may be a read error: a much more frequent sequence differs by one nucleotide. The identical CDR3 is also encoded by other nucleotide sequences in the sample. This chain links TRBV24-1 with TRBJ2-5, with TRBD1 identical over 7 bases. The length of the CDR3 is 16 residues. Trimming took 4 bases from V and 3 from J; bases not matched to a gene: 10. Per germline, CDR1 KGHDR and CDR2 SFDVKD. DNA of the CDR3: TGTGCCACCAGTGACCTACCCCGGACAGGCGAAGAGACCCAGTACTTC. Its translation is CATSDLPRTGEETQYF.

Remarks on this clone: The junction shows a germline mismatch at one end, possibly a read error. V and J are TRBV7-2 and TRBJ2-3; D gene ambiguous. The CDR3 is made up of 12 amino acids. In germline, CDR1 is SGHTA, CDR2 FQGNSA. DNA of the CDR3: TGTGTCAGCAGCTTTAGCTGGAAGGCGCAGTATTTT. It translates to CVSSFSWKAQYF.

In its sample, this clone was seen many times. Other DNA sequences in the same sample also yield this CDR3. The gene calls are TRBV6-4 and TRBJ2-3; a possible D gene is TRBD2 (6 bases). The CDR3 has 14 amino acids. CDR1 and CDR2 from the germline V gene are MRHNA and SNTAGT. V lost 6 bases and J 2 bases, leaving 12 bases between the germline ends. In DNA form, the CDR3 reads TGTGCCAGCAGGGAGCGGGCCACCACAGATACGCAGTATTTT. This sequence encodes CASRERATTDTQYF.

Ten or more counts support this clone. The chain employs TRBV5-1 and TRBJ2-6, with TRBD1 identical over 9 bases. Germline-derived CDR1 and CDR2 are SGHRS and YFSETQ. The CDR3 totals 19 residues. With V trimmed by 0 bases and J by 2 bases, 9 bases remained unmatched. Here the CDR3 DNA reads TGCGCCAGCAGCTTGGACGGGACAGGGATGTCCACTGGGGCCAACGTCCTGACTTTC. This encodes CASSLDGTGMSTGANVLTF.

This clone was seen repeatedly, ten times or more. CDR3 nucleotides: TGTGCCAGCAGTGAGTCGGGACAGGTCTACGAGCAGTACTTC. Protein sequence: CASSESGQVYEQYF. V usage is TRBV27 and J usage is TRBJ2-7; 8 bases are shared with TRBD1. From germline, CDR1 is MNHEY and CDR2 SMNVEV (reference sequence). CDR3 length: 14 amino acids. The junction had 6 bases not matched to a gene; V was cut back by 5 bases and J by 3 bases.

A few counts support this clone. The chain employs TRBV6-1 and TRBJ2-7; no firm D call. Trimming removed 1 base from V and 2 bases from J, with 12 bases in between. The CDR3 length is 15 residues. Germline values: CDR1 MNHNS, CDR2 SASEGT. The CDR3 DNA follows: TGTGCCAGCAGTGAAGAGGGCGGCAGCGCCTACGAGCAGTACGTC. It yields the protein CASSEEGGSAYEQYV.

This clone showed up many times. V and J are TRBV20-1 and TRBJ1-1; D may be TRBD1 (6 bases). Germline CDR1 DFQATT, CDR2 SNEGSKA (reference sequence). This CDR3 comprises 15 residues. CDR3 loop: CRSPGGGSMNTEAFF. As DNA, the CDR3 is TGCAGGTCCCCCGGCGGGGGCTCAATGAACACTGAAGCTTTCTTT.

This clone was counted ten times or more. V gene TRBV29-1 combines with J gene TRBJ2-7; 7 bases are a match to TRBD1. Trimming removed 5 bases from V and 2 bases from J; junction bases left unmatched: 3. CDR3 length: 12 residues. The V gene's germline CDR1 is SQVTM and CDR2 ANQGSEA. The CDR3 here is CSVRTGAYEQYF. For the CDR3, the DNA is TGCAGCGTTAGGACAGGTGCCTACGAGCAGTACTTC.

This clone has at least ten counts. This rearrangement joins TRBV3-1 to TRBJ1-2; D is uncertain. Germline assignment: CDR1 LGHDT and CDR2 YNNKEL (reference sequence). CDR3 length: 11 residues. V lost 5 bases to trimming and J lost 8 bases, with 9 bases between them. CDR3 amino acids: CASSGFGGYTF. In DNA, the CDR3 is TGTGCCAGCAGCGGTTTTGGGGGCTACACCTTC.

This clone was seen at least ten times. The chain couples TRBV13 to TRBJ1-3; weak D call: TRBD1 (6 bases). The V end lost 5 bases, the J end lost 0 bases, and 11 bases lay between the germline ends. The CDR3 is 15 amino acids. The germline gives CDR1 PRHDT, CDR2 FYEKMQ (reference sequence). CDR3 nucleotides: TGTGCCAGCAGCCGCAGGGGATTCTCTGGAAACACCATATATTTT. Its protein product is CASSRRGFSGNTIYF. Looking up the rest from reference TRBV13 and TRBJ1-3 gives the full variable domain: AAGVIQSPRHLIKEKRETATLKCYPIPRHDTVYWYQQGPGQDPQFLISFYEKMQSDKGSIPDRFSAQQFSDYHSELNMSSLELGDSALYFCASSRRGFSGNTIYFGEGSWLTVV.

This clone was observed many times. V gene TRBV7-2 combines with J gene TRBJ1-6; 7 nucleotides align to TRBD1. Germline V gene sequence: CDR1 SGHTA, CDR2 FQGNSA. Trimming removed 4 bases from V and 10 bases from J; junction bases left unmatched: 16. The CDR3 totals 17 residues. CDR3 protein: CASSSNPLTGFRSPLHF. CDR3 bases: TGTGCCAGCAGCTCTAATCCCTTGACAGGGTTTCGGTCACCCCTCCACTTT.